This TCR beta chain originates from a study of blood T cell repertoires in COVID-19. Overall study: Sample material is recorded as cDNA or gDNA derived from T cells, B-cell-depleted T cells, or PBMCs.

CDR1 and CDR2 (germline): KGHDR, SFDVKD. The V and J ends lost 4 bases and 8 bases, in that order; junction bases with no gene match: 2. The CDR3 covers 12 residues. Participants, about 18 to 95 years old, spanned around 26 US areas. Before being deemed recovered, Cohort 3 donors had two negative PCRs, clearance, or symptom resolution. In this sample, this clone turned up once. TCRdb keeps only in-frame clones here, not all; method: immunoSEQ multiplex PCR. The repertoire consists of roughly 250,000 clones, with roughly 85% occurring once and the leading ten covering roughly 4%. Sequencing used PBMCs or T cells enriched from blood (not recorded which). V usage is TRBV24-1 and J usage is TRBJ1-1; the match to TRBD1 covers 8 bases. This clonotype was sampled from a woman in her twenties or thirties who had recovered from COVID-19. The CDR3 coding sequence is TGTGCCACCAGTGACCGGACAGGGGAAGCTTTCTTT. Translated: CATSDRTGEAFF.